Included here is one TCR beta chain sequence, with context. Primed by a sample-barcoded 5' primer and a J-beta primer mix, a second PCR proceeded for about 7 to 12 cycles. Each cDNA was tagged by a template-switch adaptor containing 12 random nucleotides. TCRdb redid the calling of the 5' RACE reads with MiXCR, one entry per CDR3 protein. This sample has around 1.5 million distinct CDR3 sequences, with 34% found just once. This record belongs to a study of blood T cells in healthy people across ages. The specimen was blood. The sequence derives from a woman in her twenties or thirties in good health.

The CDR3: CASSSLDWSKAPLHF. As DNA, the CDR3 is TGTGCCAGCAGCTCGCTGGACTGGAGCAAGGCACCCCTCCACTTT. This chain connects TRBV7-3 to TRBJ1-6, with unresolved D. V was cut by 4 bases and J by 11 bases, with 18 bases left in between. The CDR3 covers 15 residues. Germline CDR1 is SGHTA and CDR2 is FQGTGA.